The 4 T cell receptor beta chains below were found in one sample sequenced in a study of blood T cell repertoires in COVID-19. Assay: immunoSEQ multiplex PCR; the TCRdb copy retains only in-frame clones and omits some. Altogether fewer than 250,000 clones are present, approximately 86% being singletons, with the ten largest covering about 15%. The sample taken for sequencing was PBMCs or T cells enriched from blood (not recorded which). These receptors originate from a woman between 50 and 59 years old with acute COVID-19.

V gene TRBV30 combines with J gene TRBJ2-4; D possibly corresponds to TRBD1 (5 bases). V was shortened by 2 bases and J by 5 bases, with 7 bases between the two germline ends. In germline, CDR1 is GTSNPN, CDR2 SVGIG (reference sequence). This CDR3 region has 12 residues. CDR3 amino acids: CAWSTGQNIQYF. The DNA of the CDR3 is TGTGCCTGGAGTACAGGCCAAAACATTCAGTACTTC.

The chain couples TRBV7-2 to TRBJ1-2, with a tentative D call TRBD1 (6 bases). The CDR3 has 16 amino acids. Trimming stripped 1 base from V and 7 bases from J, with 19 bases between. Germline V lookup: CDR1 SGHTA, CDR2 FQGNSA. CDR3 amino acids: CASSLVGVRGESGYTF. CDR3 in DNA: TGTGCCAGCAGCTTAGTAGGCGTCAGGGGAGAGTCTGGCTACACCTTC.

CDR3 nucleotide sequence: TGTGCCAGCAGCCAAGGTTTTACCCAGTCACCCCTCCACTTT. Its translation is CASSQGFTQSPLHF. The chain carries TRBV3-1 (or the pseudogene TRBV3-2) and TRBJ1-6; no clear D. Looked up from germline, CDR1 is LGHDT and CDR2 is YNNKEL (reference sequence). The CDR3 contains 14 residues. Trimming took off 1 base at V and 10 bases at J, with 11 bases between the two ends.

J is TRBJ2-2 and V is TRBV7-6, with 7 bases that match TRBD2. The CDR3 has 15 residues. Germline V gene data show CDR1 as SGHVS and CDR2 as FNYEAQ. J gave up 7 bases and V 4 bases, and 9 bases lay outside the gene matches. CDR3 coding DNA: TGTGCCAGCAGCTCTAGCGGAGCAAAAAACGGGGAGCTGTTTTTT. It encodes CASSSSGAKNGELFF.